The text below deals with one T cell receptor beta chain. Its cognate antigen is unknown. The V gene's germline CDR1 is MNHEY and CDR2 SVGAGI. There are 13 residues in the CDR3. V was shortened by 6 bases and J by 0 bases, with 8 bases between the two germline ends. Free of recent acute infections or vaccinations, the donors were healthy HIV-negative adults. The table came from immunoSEQ multiplex PCR; TCRdb's copy has only in-frame clones and leaves some out. The sample records about 340,000 clones, more than 60% being singletons. This sample was included in a study of shared clonotypes between healthy human individuals. Whole-study findings and limits: Naive subsets, compared against memory subsets, generally had larger estimated richness values. Unshared clonotypes carried lower generation probabilities than those common to all four donors. The naive CD4 repertoires of several donors were compared, and approximately 5.3% of clonotypes were shared.

The V and J genes are TRBV6-5 and TRBJ2-5, with D possibly TRBD2 on 5 matching bases. This TCR came from a man aged 25-45 years in good health. The sequencing sample was made of memory CD4+ T cells sorted from blood. Subset described: CD45RA-negative fraction. The CDR3 coding sequence is TGTGCCAGCAGCGGGGAATACCAAGAGACCCAGTACTTC. Protein product: CASSGEYQETQYF.